Listed below are T cell receptor beta chains from one sample, sequenced in a study of T cells in Graves' hyperthyroidism and ophthalmopathy. MiXCR was run by TCRdb on the multiplex PCR reads, yielding one entry per CDR3 protein. This table has approximately 600,000 distinct CDR3 sequences, 13% to 15% appearing once. Sample: blood. The receptors come from a woman between 18 and 29 years old with Graves' ophthalmopathy. The CDR3 runs from the conserved cysteine through the conserved F or W. The D gene is left open where the match is weak. For some rows the clone size is stated as once, few or many, or as a class when expanded; others skip it.

CDR3 DNA,CDR3 protein,J gene,V gene,clone size,D gene
TGCGCCAGCAGCTTGGCCGGACCTCAGCCCCAGCATTTT,CASSLAGPQPQHF,TRBJ1-5,TRBV5-1,many,-
TGTGCCAGTAGTATGGGACTAGCGGGAGGCAATGAGCAGTTCTTC,CASSMGLAGGNEQFF,TRBJ2-1,TRBV19,-,TRBD2
TGTGCCAGCAGTGATGGACAGTACCAAGAGACCCAGTACTTC,CASSDGQYQETQYF,TRBJ2-5,TRBV2,many,-
TGCAGCGTCACAGGACTAGCGGGAGGGCCAGGCATTCAGTACTTC,CSVTGLAGGPGIQYF,TRBJ2-4,TRBV29-1,many,TRBD2
TGTGCCAGCAGCTTGGGGTCGTTTACGGGACTAGCGACAGATACGCAGTATTTT,CASSLGSFTGLATDTQYF,TRBJ2-3,TRBV5-8,-,TRBD2
TGCAGTGCTAGCAGGAGCTCCTACGAGCAGTACTTC,CSASRSSYEQYF,TRBJ2-7,TRBV20-1,many,-
TGTGCCAGCAGTGATGGGGGGCGCAATCAGCCCCAGCATTTT,CASSDGGRNQPQHF,TRBJ1-5,TRBV12-3/TRBV12-4,few,-
TGCAGCGTTGAGGGGAAGGGGGGCCCCTCTGGAAACACCATATATTTT,CSVEGKGGPSGNTIYF,TRBJ1-3,TRBV29-1,-,-
TGCGCCAGCAGCTTCCAGCCCCCACATGACAGCCAAAACACTGAAGCTTTCTTT,CASSFQPPHDSQNTEAFF,TRBJ1-1,TRBV5-1,many,-
TGTGCCAGCTCACCTAGCGGGTTGGGGTCCAATGAGCAGTTCTTC,CASSPSGLGSNEQFF,TRBJ2-1,TRBV18,few,TRBD2
TGTGCCAGCAGCGTAGCGAGCGGGGGGTACGAGCAGTACTTC,CASSVASGGYEQYF,TRBJ2-7,TRBV9,many,TRBD2
TGCAGCGTTGAACCGATGGGGGGCGGGACTGAAGCTTTCTTT,CSVEPMGGGTEAFF,TRBJ1-1,TRBV29-1,-,-
TGTGCCAGCAGCTTGGCGATCTCTGGGGCCAACGTCCTGACTTTC,CASSLAISGANVLTF,TRBJ2-6,TRBV5-5,few,-
TGTGCCAGCAGCGTAGGGGGCGGGAGGGCCTCAGATACGCAGTATTTT,CASSVGGGRASDTQYF,TRBJ2-3,TRBV9,many,TRBD2
TGTGCCAGCAGCTTAGTATATTCAGGGCAGAACACCGGGGAGCTGTTTTTT,CASSLVYSGQNTGELFF,TRBJ2-2,TRBV11-2,many,-
TGTGCCAGCAGCTTAGCGGGAGGGTACTACGAGCAGTACTTC,CASSLAGGYYEQYF,TRBJ2-7,TRBV7-2,many,TRBD2
TGTGCCAGCAGTTTGCGCCTGGGGGTCTACGAGCAGTACTTC,CASSLRLGVYEQYF,TRBJ2-7,TRBV28,many,-
TGCGCCAGCAGCAAGGACAGGGGAAGCAACTATGGCTACACCTTC,CASSKDRGSNYGYTF,TRBJ1-2,TRBV5-1,many,TRBD1
TGTGCCAGCTCACCACCGCTCCCTGCTAACTATGGCTACACCTTC,CASSPPLPANYGYTF,TRBJ1-2,TRBV18,few,-
TGTGCCAGGGAGGGCGGGAGGACTCAAGAGACCCAGTACTTC,CAREGGRTQETQYF,TRBJ2-5,TRBV2,many,TRBD2
TGTGCCAGCAGCTTAGTAGCGCGCACAGATACGCAGTATTTT,CASSLVARTDTQYF,TRBJ2-3,TRBV11-3,many,-
TGTGCCAGCAGTTTAGAATCGAGGAGCGGGAGAGGAACAGATACGCAGTATTTT,CASSLESRSGRGTDTQYF,TRBJ2-3,TRBV27,many,TRBD2
TGTGCCACCAGTGACCTTCTAGGGGGCGATGAGCAGTTCTTC,CATSDLLGGDEQFF,TRBJ2-1,TRBV24-1,many,TRBD1
TGTGCCACCAGTGCGAGGGGGCTTCAGCCCCAGCATTTT,CATSARGLQPQHF,TRBJ1-5,TRBV24-1,many,TRBD1
TGCGCCAGCAGCCCGACAGGGCCCGTCCCGTCAGAGCAGTACTTC,CASSPTGPVPSEQYF,TRBJ2-7,TRBV4-1,few,TRBD1
TGTGCCAGCAGCCTTTTTACCTCGCTAACCGGGACTAGCGGGAGCCTTGGCTACGAGCAGTACTTC,CASSLFTSLTGTSGSLGYEQYF,TRBJ2-7,TRBV6-2/TRBV6-3,-,TRBD2
TGTGCCTGGAGTGGGGGGAATGAAGCTTTCTTT,CAWSGGNEAFF,TRBJ1-1,TRBV30,many,-
TGTGCCAGCAGCCAGATCGAAACTCTTGAGGACTATGGCTACACCTTC,CASSQIETLEDYGYTF,TRBJ1-2,TRBV4-2,many,-
TGTGCCAGCAGCTCGCCGGGGACTGGGAACACTGAAGCTTTCTTT,CASSSPGTGNTEAFF,TRBJ1-1,TRBV7-3,many,-
TGTGCCAGCAGCTTATTTCCGTCCGTCAATGAGCAGTTCTTC,CASSLFPSVNEQFF,TRBJ2-1,TRBV11-1,many,-
TGTGCCAGCAGTTACCTTGACAGGAATGCCAACTATGGCTACACCTTC,CASSYLDRNANYGYTF,TRBJ1-2,TRBV6-5,-,-
TGTGCCAGCAGTTACGGACGGGGTTTTCGGACTGAAGCTTTCTTT,CASSYGRGFRTEAFF,TRBJ1-1,TRBV6-6,many,-
TGCAGTGCGCCGACTAGCGGGAGACCTAGCAATGAGCAGTTCTTC,CSAPTSGRPSNEQFF,TRBJ2-1,TRBV20-1,many,TRBD2
TGTGCCAGCAGTTTTAGGGACAGGCTCGATGCTTTCTTT,CASSFRDRLDAFF,TRBJ1-1,TRBV12-3/TRBV12-4,many,TRBD1
TGCAGTGCTAGATTCTGGGAGTCGGTGTGGGGTGAGCAGTTCTTC,CSARFWESVWGEQFF,TRBJ2-1,TRBV20-1,many,-
TGTGCCAGCACCCCGAGGGCTGTGAGCGCCGCGCTGGGTGGGGAGCAGTTCTTC,CASTPRAVSAALGGEQFF,TRBJ2-1,TRBV7-9,few,-
TGTGCCAGCAGCAGGGGTAGGGCGGAGCAGTTCTTC,CASSRGRAEQFF,TRBJ2-1,TRBV6-2/TRBV6-3,many,-
TGTGCCAGCAGTTTCTACCCGGACCTCAATGAGCAGTTCTTC,CASSFYPDLNEQFF,TRBJ2-1,TRBV27,many,-
TGTGCCAGCAGTACCCCCGGGGGAGAGGAAAAACTGTTTTTT,CASSTPGGEEKLFF,TRBJ1-4,TRBV28,few,-
TGTGCCACCAGTGATACGGCGGGAGAAGGGGAGACCCAGTACTTC,CATSDTAGEGETQYF,TRBJ2-5,TRBV24-1,few,TRBD2